This entry features one TCR beta chain sequence. Using immunoSEQ multiplex PCR, the repertoire was profiled, and TCRdb retains in-frame clones only, with some absent. The profile shows tens of thousands of clones, roughly 84% of them singletons. The data derive from a study of cytotoxic CD8 clonotypes in ibrutinib-treated CLL. This TCR derives from a human donor with chronic lymphocytic leukemia. Material: PBMCs, obtained before ibrutinib treatment.

The CDR3 coding sequence is TGTGCCAGCAGCTTGTTTCGCGGGGAGCAGTTCTTC. Amino acid sequence: CASSLFRGEQFF. The chain links TRBV5-8 to TRBJ2-1; the D gene is possibly TRBD2 (5 bases). CDR1 is SGHTS and CDR2 is YDEGEE in the germline V gene. Trimming shortened V by 1 base and J by 10 bases, and 9 bases separated the two germline ends. The CDR3 runs to 12 residues.